The rows below give T cell receptor beta chains drawn from one sample of a study of cytomegalovirus exposure and HLA in healthy donors. TCRdb keeps only in-frame clones here, not all; method: immunoSEQ multiplex PCR. Among some 110,000 clones listed, around 85% were seen once. Sequencing was performed on PBMCs. All receptors come from a man aged 25-45 years in good health and CMV-seronegative. Both conserved end residues are part of each CDR3. The order of the fields is D gene, V gene, J gene, clone size, CDR3 DNA, CDR3 protein. A D gene is named only where the DNA matches it firmly. Clone size, where shown, is once, few, many, or a class for clones that have expanded.

d_call: .
v_call: TRBV9
j_call: TRBJ1-6
clone_size: .
cdr3_nt: TGTGCCAGCAGCATCAGGGGTGGAGATAATTCACCCCTCCACTTT
cdr3_aa: CASSIRGGDNSPLHF

d_call: TRBD1
v_call: TRBV6-5
j_call: TRBJ2-7
clone_size: .
cdr3_nt: TGTGCCAGCAGACCCGGACAGGGCCTCTCCTACGAGCAGTACTTC
cdr3_aa: CASRPGQGLSYEQYF

d_call: .
v_call: TRBV14
j_call: TRBJ2-2
clone_size: .
cdr3_nt: TGTGCCCACAACACAGGGCGACGGAAAAACACCGGGGAGCTGTTTTTT
cdr3_aa: CAHNTGRRKNTGELFF

d_call: TRBD2
v_call: TRBV5-6
j_call: TRBJ2-7
clone_size: .
cdr3_nt: TGTGCCAGCATCGACGGGGGGCGGGAGGTCGAGCAGTACTTC
cdr3_aa: CASIDGGREVEQYF

d_call: .
v_call: TRBV2
j_call: TRBJ1-6
clone_size: once
cdr3_nt: TGTGCCAGCAGTGAAGCCCCTCGGAATTCACCCCTCCACTTT
cdr3_aa: CASSEAPRNSPLHF

d_call: TRBD1
v_call: TRBV5-1
j_call: TRBJ2-4
clone_size: .
cdr3_nt: TGCGCCAGCAGCGGGGGGACAGGGGGGCCGCTGGAGGCCAAAAACAGTCAGTACTTC
cdr3_aa: CASSGGTGGPLEAKNSQYF

d_call: .
v_call: TRBV9
j_call: TRBJ2-3
clone_size: .
cdr3_nt: TGTGCCAGCAGCCTTCGACAGGCAGCCGTCTCAGATACGCAGTATTTT
cdr3_aa: CASSLRQAAVSDTQYF

d_call: TRBD2
v_call: TRBV6-1
j_call: TRBJ2-7
clone_size: .
cdr3_nt: TGTGCCAGCAGTGTGACTAGCGGGGGGACCGGATTCTACGAGCAGTACTTC
cdr3_aa: CASSVTSGGTGFYEQYF

d_call: .
v_call: TRBV7-2
j_call: TRBJ2-5
clone_size: .
cdr3_nt: TGTGCCAGCAGCCGCGCACAAGAGACCCAGTACTTC
cdr3_aa: CASSRAQETQYF

d_call: TRBD1
v_call: TRBV9
j_call: TRBJ1-4
clone_size: .
cdr3_nt: TGTGCCAGCAGCGTAGGGCAGGGGGAAAATGAAAAACTGTTTTTT
cdr3_aa: CASSVGQGENEKLFF

d_call: TRBD1
v_call: TRBV30
j_call: TRBJ1-3
clone_size: .
cdr3_nt: TGTGCCTGGAGTATGGGGACAGGGGTCTATGGTGGCTCTGGAAACACCATATATTTT
cdr3_aa: CAWSMGTGVYGGSGNTIYF

d_call: TRBD2
v_call: TRBV7-9
j_call: TRBJ2-5
clone_size: .
cdr3_nt: TGTGCCAGCAGCTTAAAGGTTGGCCCGGGGGGGGAGACCCAGTACTTC
cdr3_aa: CASSLKVGPGGETQYF

d_call: .
v_call: TRBV6-6
j_call: TRBJ1-5
clone_size: .
cdr3_nt: TGTGCCAGCAGGGAGGGTCTTACAAGGCGGGATCAGCCCCAGCATTTT
cdr3_aa: CASREGLTRRDQPQHF

d_call: TRBD1
v_call: TRBV5-1
j_call: TRBJ1-1
clone_size: once
cdr3_nt: TGCGCCAGCAGCTTGGGGACAGGGTTCACTGAAGCTTTCTTT
cdr3_aa: CASSLGTGFTEAFF

d_call: .
v_call: TRBV7-6
j_call: TRBJ2-1
clone_size: .
cdr3_nt: TGTGCCAGCAGCTTAGATCGGACAGCCTACAATGAGCAGTTCTTC
cdr3_aa: CASSLDRTAYNEQFF

d_call: .
v_call: TRBV27
j_call: TRBJ2-7
clone_size: .
cdr3_nt: TGTGCCAGCAGTTTAAACGGGGGACTTTACGAGCAGTACTTC
cdr3_aa: CASSLNGGLYEQYF

d_call: TRBD2
v_call: TRBV6-6
j_call: TRBJ2-7
clone_size: .
cdr3_nt: TGTGCCAGCAGCCGACTAGCGGGGGGGACCTACGAGCAGTACTTC
cdr3_aa: CASSRLAGGTYEQYF

d_call: TRBD1
v_call: TRBV5-1
j_call: TRBJ1-4
clone_size: .
cdr3_nt: TGCGCCAGCAGCTTCGGGTTGGACAGGCTTGAGATTAATGAAAAACTGTTTTTT
cdr3_aa: CASSFGLDRLEINEKLFF

d_call: TRBD1
v_call: TRBV14
j_call: TRBJ1-1
clone_size: .
cdr3_nt: TGTGCCAGCAGCCGGACAGGGCGAATGAACACTGAAGCTTTCTTT
cdr3_aa: CASSRTGRMNTEAFF

d_call: .
v_call: TRBV9
j_call: TRBJ1-6
clone_size: .
cdr3_nt: TGTGCCAGCAGCGTCTCAGGTGGTCGTAATTCACCCCTCCACTTT
cdr3_aa: CASSVSGGRNSPLHF

d_call: TRBD2
v_call: TRBV19
j_call: TRBJ2-1
clone_size: .
cdr3_nt: TGTGCCAGTAGTCCTACCGGACTAGCGGGGGGGGCCACCAATGAGCAGTTCTTC
cdr3_aa: CASSPTGLAGGATNEQFF

d_call: .
v_call: TRBV27
j_call: TRBJ2-7
clone_size: .
cdr3_nt: TGTGCCAGCAGCCCTCAAAGGGGGGGGCCGAGCTCCTACGAGCAGTACTTC
cdr3_aa: CASSPQRGGPSSYEQYF

d_call: TRBD1
v_call: TRBV7-8
j_call: TRBJ1-1
clone_size: .
cdr3_nt: TGTGCCAGCAGCAGAATCATTCGGGACAGCGACACTGAAGCCTTCTTT
cdr3_aa: CASSRIIRDSDTEAFF

d_call: TRBD1
v_call: TRBV19
j_call: TRBJ2-7
clone_size: .
cdr3_nt: TGTGCCAGTAGTATAGGAGGGACAGGGCAAACTTACGAGCAGTACTTC
cdr3_aa: CASSIGGTGQTYEQYF

d_call: .
v_call: TRBV2
j_call: TRBJ2-7
clone_size: .
cdr3_nt: TGTGCCAGCAGTGAGGAGGTCTACGAGCAGTACTTC
cdr3_aa: CASSEEVYEQYF

d_call: .
v_call: TRBV4-2
j_call: TRBJ2-6
clone_size: .
cdr3_nt: TGTGCCAGCAGCCAAAGAGGCCACTCTGGGGCCAACGGCCTGACTTTC
cdr3_aa: CASSQRGHSGANGLTF

d_call: TRBD1
v_call: TRBV5-6
j_call: TRBJ2-2
clone_size: .
cdr3_nt: TGTGCCAGCAGCCAGGGGGCGCAAGTCGGCACCGGGGAGCTGTTTTTT
cdr3_aa: CASSQGAQVGTGELFF

d_call: .
v_call: TRBV9
j_call: TRBJ1-6
clone_size: .
cdr3_nt: TGTGCCAGCAGCGTCGGGGGTTGGGATTCACCCCTCCACTTT
cdr3_aa: CASSVGGWDSPLHF

d_call: .
v_call: TRBV9
j_call: TRBJ2-7
clone_size: .
cdr3_nt: TGTGCCAGCAGCGTAGGGGTAGGGGCCTACGAGCAGTACTTC
cdr3_aa: CASSVGVGAYEQYF